These T cell receptor beta chains were read from a single sample in a study of identical twins. TCRdb recomputed calls from the 5' RACE reads with MiXCR, one row per CDR3 protein. The sample has about 300,000 distinct CDR3 sequences; roughly an eighth are singletons. These same data were also listed under a study on yellow fever vaccine responses in identical twins.

Sequenced sample: CD8+ T cells sorted from blood. These receptors came from a woman aged 18-29 years in good health. CDR3s include the opening cysteine and the closing phenylalanine or tryptophan. The order of the fields is J gene, V gene, D gene, clone size, CDR3 protein, CDR3 DNA. The D gene is left open where the match is weak. Some rows have no size entry. The others give once, few or many, or a class for an expanded clone.

J gene: TRBJ2-7
V gene: TRBV7-9
D gene: -
clone size: few
CDR3 protein: CASSPTGRLEQYF
CDR3 DNA: TGTGCCAGCAGCCCTACCGGAAGACTAGAGCAGTACTTC

J gene: TRBJ2-1
V gene: TRBV3-1
D gene: -
clone size: few
CDR3 protein: CASSQGNGYSYNEQFF
CDR3 DNA: TGTGCCAGCAGCCAAGGTAACGGATACTCCTACAATGAGCAGTTCTTC

J gene: TRBJ1-1
V gene: TRBV5-1
D gene: -
clone size: few
CDR3 protein: CASSLGEFSNTEAFF
CDR3 DNA: TGCGCCAGCAGCTTGGGTGAGTTCTCGAACACTGAAGCTTTCTTT

J gene: TRBJ2-7
V gene: TRBV11-3
D gene: TRBD2
clone size: few
CDR3 protein: CASSTRTSVANYEQYF
CDR3 DNA: TGTGCCAGCAGCACCCGGACTAGCGTGGCCAACTACGAGCAGTACTTC

J gene: TRBJ1-1
V gene: TRBV20-1
D gene: -
clone size: few
CDR3 protein: CSARALASGRTEAFF
CDR3 DNA: TGCAGTGCTAGGGCTTTGGCCTCAGGGAGGACTGAAGCTTTCTTT

J gene: TRBJ1-2
V gene: TRBV29-1
D gene: -
clone size: few
CDR3 protein: CSVDVGNYGYTF
CDR3 DNA: TGCAGCGTTGATGTTGGGAACTATGGCTACACCTTC

J gene: TRBJ1-1
V gene: TRBV12-3/TRBV12-4
D gene: -
clone size: few
CDR3 protein: CASSFLGGGMNTEAFF
CDR3 DNA: TGTGCCAGCAGTTTCTTAGGGGGTGGGATGAACACTGAAGCTTTCTTT

J gene: TRBJ2-2
V gene: TRBV5-4
D gene: TRBD1
clone size: -
CDR3 protein: CASRFSGGTGELFF
CDR3 DNA: TGTGCCAGCAGATTCTCAGGGGGAACCGGGGAGCTGTTTTTT

J gene: TRBJ2-6
V gene: TRBV3-1
D gene: TRBD1
clone size: -
CDR3 protein: CASSQVWTGWAGANVLTF
CDR3 DNA: TGTGCCAGCAGCCAAGTCTGGACAGGCTGGGCTGGGGCCAACGTCCTGACTTTC

J gene: TRBJ1-6
V gene: TRBV28
D gene: -
clone size: few
CDR3 protein: CASSSGRALNSPLHF
CDR3 DNA: TGTGCCAGCAGTTCCGGCAGGGCCCTAAATTCACCCCTCCACTTT

J gene: TRBJ1-1
V gene: TRBV20-1
D gene: -
clone size: -
CDR3 protein: CSARIDWEGRTEAFF
CDR3 DNA: TGCAGTGCTAGGATCGACTGGGAGGGCCGCACTGAAGCTTTCTTT

J gene: TRBJ2-3
V gene: TRBV20-1
D gene: -
clone size: many
CDR3 protein: CSADLGRTDTQYF
CDR3 DNA: TGCAGTGCTGACTTGGGACGCACAGATACGCAGTATTTT

J gene: TRBJ1-2
V gene: TRBV29-1
D gene: -
clone size: few
CDR3 protein: CSVEDLQTGYTF
CDR3 DNA: TGCAGCGTTGAAGATCTACAGACAGGCTACACCTTC

J gene: TRBJ1-2
V gene: TRBV7-9
D gene: -
clone size: few
CDR3 protein: CASSFAGWYGYTF
CDR3 DNA: TGTGCCAGCAGCTTCGCAGGGTGGTATGGCTACACCTTC

J gene: TRBJ2-5
V gene: TRBV4-1
D gene: -
clone size: -
CDR3 protein: CASSQDLGRGTQETQYF
CDR3 DNA: TGCGCCAGCAGCCAAGATCTTGGCAGGGGAACCCAAGAGACCCAGTACTTC

J gene: TRBJ2-3
V gene: TRBV13
D gene: -
clone size: few
CDR3 protein: CASSPRNREDTQYF
CDR3 DNA: TGTGCCAGCAGTCCCCGGAACAGGGAAGATACGCAGTATTTT

J gene: TRBJ2-1
V gene: TRBV9
D gene: TRBD1
clone size: many
CDR3 protein: CASSVDSPGTGLFF
CDR3 DNA: TGTGCCAGCAGCGTAGATTCCCCCGGGACAGGGTTGTTCTTC

J gene: TRBJ2-1
V gene: TRBV28
D gene: TRBD2
clone size: -
CDR3 protein: CASRAGGPNEQFF
CDR3 DNA: TGTGCCAGCAGAGCGGGGGGGCCCAATGAGCAGTTCTTC

J gene: TRBJ1-1
V gene: TRBV12-3/TRBV12-4
D gene: -
clone size: many
CDR3 protein: CATRPEAEAFF
CDR3 DNA: TGTGCCACGCGCCCCGAAGCTGAAGCTTTCTTT

J gene: TRBJ2-7
V gene: TRBV20-1
D gene: TRBD1
clone size: few
CDR3 protein: CSARDSQDRGPSSEQYF
CDR3 DNA: TGCAGTGCTAGAGATTCTCAGGACAGGGGGCCATCTAGTGAGCAGTACTTC

J gene: TRBJ2-5
V gene: TRBV7-8
D gene: TRBD2
clone size: -
CDR3 protein: CASSSRTSGRAGEETQYF
CDR3 DNA: TGTGCCAGCAGCTCTCGGACTAGCGGGAGGGCAGGGGAAGAGACCCAGTACTTC

J gene: TRBJ2-2
V gene: TRBV11-3
D gene: -
clone size: many
CDR3 protein: CASSPPVGNTGELFF
CDR3 DNA: TGTGCCAGCAGCCCCCCTGTAGGGAACACCGGGGAGCTGTTTTTT